This T cell receptor beta chain appears in the sequencing data of a study of T cell clonotyping in hematopoietic cell transplantation. Study-wide points: Broader posttransplant TCR repertoire diversity was predicted by graft donor and pretransplant recipient Inverse Simpson Index values. After transplant, recipient diversity fell while pathologically expanded clonotypes grew through day 180. Few recipient clonotypes overlapped donors; over 97% were de novo at given depth.

Between the trimmed V and J ends, which lost 0 bases and 5 bases, there was a span of 25 bases. This CDR3 is 19 amino acids long. CDR1 and CDR2 from the germline V gene are LGHNA and YNFKEQ. Assay used: immunoSEQ multiplex PCR; TCRdb lists only in-frame clones, some missing. The sample lists tens of thousands of clones, 94% occurring once. As for this clone: Its antigen is not identified.

The specimen sequenced was peripheral blood mononuclear cells. J is TRBJ2-5 and V is TRBV4-2, with a weak D call TRBD2 (6 bases). The receptor was isolated from a woman aged 45-60 years in good health. Some clones in this sample may be carry-over from other donors' samples. DNA for the CDR3: TGTGCCAGCAGCCAAGATTGGGCCGGCGGGGCCCAGGAAGTGGAGACCCAGTACTTC. It is translated as CASSQDWAGGAQEVETQYF.